The 30 T cell receptor beta chains presented below share a single source sample, sequenced in a study of T-cell memory formation after mild COVID-19 (dated by TCRdb to the early 2020s). Receptor amplification or capture employed 5' RACE. The instrument was an Illumina NovaSeq 6000. TCRdb reanalyzed the raw reads on its own, using fastp at Q25 for trimming and MiXCR for clone calling, and kept in-frame beta chains. One record per CDR3 amino acid sequence lists the most common genes and DNA. Here the sample has about 260,000 distinct CDR3 sequences; 15% to 20% occur a single time. 22% of the sample comes from the top ten. Sequenced sample: PBMCs or a T cell subset sorted from them (not recorded which). Receptors were obtained from a young man who had mild COVID-19 (a few samples of this study predate the infection). The sample titles of this study are shuffled in the database, so cell type and time point are left out; the donor was told from shared clones.

This clonotype has at least ten counts. The chain carries TRBV5-1 and TRBJ2-3; D is unresolved. Germline CDR1 is SGHRS and CDR2 is YFSETQ. V gave up 0 bases and J gave up 4 bases, with 15 bases separating them. This CDR3 spans 16 amino acids. CDR3 region: CASSLVGLGSADTQYF. The CDR3, as DNA: TGCGCCAGCAGCTTGGTTGGATTGGGGTCCGCAGATACGCAGTATTTT.

This sequence joins TRBV20-1 and TRBJ2-2; D uncertain. V dropped 6 bases and J dropped 5 bases, with 16 bases sitting between them. The CDR3 is made up of 14 amino acids. The germline CDR1 and CDR2 sequences are DFQATT and SNEGSKA (reference sequence). Written as DNA, the CDR3 is TGCAGTGCAAGGCGGTCATTCGGTACCGGGGAGCTGTTTTTT. Translated: CSARRSFGTGELFF.

The chain links TRBV7-9 to TRBJ1-2; D gene ambiguous. Germline V gene lookup returns CDR1 SEHNR and CDR2 FQNEAQ (reference sequence). V was shortened by 3 bases and J by 4 bases, with 9 bases between the two germline ends. The CDR3 covers 13 residues. CDR3 sequence reads: CASSLEPLYGYTF. The CDR3 region has the DNA TGTGCCAGCAGCTTGGAGCCCCTCTATGGCTACACCTTC. The full variable domain, with the rest looked up from reference TRBV7-9 and TRBJ1-2, is DTGVSQNPRHKITKRGQNVTFRCDPISEHNRLYWYRQTLGQGPEFLTYFQNEAQLEKSRLLSDRFSAERPKGSFSTLEIQRTEQGDSAMYLCASSLEPLYGYTFGSGTRLTVV.

This clonotype was seen only a few times. The J gene is TRBJ2-7, the V gene TRBV2; 9 nucleotides line up with TRBD2. The germline CDR1 and CDR2 sequences are SNHLY and FYNNEI. The CDR3 runs 14 residues. The junction had 3 bases not matched to a gene; V was cut back by 3 bases and J by 3 bases. The CDR3 protein is CASSEAAGGYEQYV. CDR3 nucleotide sequence: TGTGCCAGCAGTGAGGCAGCGGGGGGCTACGAGCAGTACGTC.

CDR3 sequence: CASSLSLASNEQFF. CDR3 DNA: TGTGCCAGCAGCTTATCACTAGCCTCCAATGAGCAGTTCTTC. V gene TRBV7-2 combines with J gene TRBJ2-1; D perhaps matches TRBD2 (6 bases). Trimming took 2 bases from V and 6 from J, leaving 11 bases between them. This CDR3 has 14 amino acids. Germline V CDR1 and CDR2: SGHTA, FQGNSA.

This clonotype was seen a few times. The chain employs TRBV10-3 and TRBJ2-5; TRBD2 matches at 7 bases. Germline assignment: CDR1 ENHRY and CDR2 SYGVKD. V gave up 3 bases and J gave up 4 bases; unmatched junction bases: 5. The CDR3 contains 14 residues. CDR3 nucleotide sequence: TGTGCCATCAGTGACGACTCGGGGGGAGAGACCCAGTACTTC. Protein product: CAISDDSGGETQYF.

The chain links TRBV5-1 to TRBJ2-7; D may be TRBD1 (5 bases). CDR1 SGHRS and CDR2 YFSETQ come from the germline V gene. Trimming shortened V by 0 bases and J by 5 bases, and 15 bases separated the two germline ends. The length of the CDR3 is 15 residues. This CDR3 is CASSLGDSNGHEQYF. DNA of the CDR3: TGCGCCAGCAGCTTGGGCGACAGCAACGGCCACGAGCAGTACTTC.

In its sample, this clonotype was seen many times. The V gene is TRBV13, the J gene TRBJ2-7; D may correspond to TRBD1 or TRBD2 (5 bases each). The V end was cut by 5 bases, the J end by 5 bases, with 25 bases between. From germline, CDR1 is PRHDT and CDR2 FYEKMQ (reference sequence). The CDR3 is 17 amino acids. Written as DNA, the CDR3 is TGTGCCAGCAGCCCCGGGGCCGTAGGGTCCACAAGCGACGAGCAGTACTTC. Protein product: CASSPGAVGSTSDEQYF.

This sequence joins TRBV6-4 and TRBJ2-1, with D perhaps TRBD1 (6 bases). Germline CDR1 MRHNA, CDR2 SNTAGT. Trimming removed 3 bases from V and 8 bases from J, with 17 bases in between. This CDR3 spans 15 amino acids. CDR3 loop: CASSEGATRGYEQFF. CDR3 nucleotides: TGTGCCAGCAGTGAGGGGGCCACTAGAGGCTATGAGCAGTTCTTC.

This clonotype was seen a few times. The chain employs TRBV18 and TRBJ2-3, with D possibly TRBD1 on 7 matching bases. Per germline, CDR1 KGHSH and CDR2 LQKENI. V gave up 3 bases and J gave up 2 bases, with 12 bases separating them. CDR3 length equals 15 residues. The CDR3 coding sequence is TGTGCCAGCTCACCGGCAGGGGGGTTCACAGATACGCAGTATTTT. Its protein product is CASSPAGGFTDTQYF.

This clonotype turned up a few times. J is TRBJ2-7 and V is TRBV20-1; a possible D gene is TRBD1 (6 bases). CDR3 size: 15 residues. CDR1 and CDR2 from the germline V gene are DFQATT and SNEGSKA (reference sequence). V was clipped by 1 base and J by 2 bases, with 15 bases between them. CDR3 sequence reads: CSARVGPRGTYEQYV. The CDR3, as DNA: TGCAGTGCTAGAGTAGGACCAAGGGGGACCTACGAGCAGTACGTC.

This clonotype was recorded a few times. The rearrangement links TRBV7-6 to TRBJ1-1; D is unresolved. Trimming cost V 0 bases and J 4 bases, with 9 bases left between them. The CDR3 has 14 residues. Germline V gene sequence: CDR1 SGHVS, CDR2 FNYEAQ. DNA for the CDR3: TGTGCCAGCAGCTTAGCAGGTGCGGGCACTGAAGCTTTCTTT. This encodes CASSLAGAGTEAFF.

V gene TRBV24-1 combines with J gene TRBJ1-1; 8 bases align to TRBD1. Germline V gives CDR1 KGHDR, CDR2 SFDVKD. J gave up 2 bases and V 1 base, and 5 bases lay outside the gene matches. This CDR3 contains 16 residues. The CDR3 sequence: CATSDFTGGSNTEAFF. Here the CDR3 DNA reads TGTGCCACCAGTGATTTTACAGGGGGGTCTAACACTGAAGCTTTCTTT.

This chain joins TRBV7-3 and TRBJ2-3, with a tentative D call TRBD1 (5 bases). Trimming took off 5 bases at V and 1 base at J, with 10 bases between the two ends. The CDR3 runs to 14 residues. Germline values: CDR1 SGHTA, CDR2 FQGTGA. In nucleotides, the CDR3 is TGTGCCAGCAGCCCCCGCAGGGGCACAGATACGCAGTATTTT. It translates to CASSPRRGTDTQYF. Filled out from reference TRBV7-3 and TRBJ2-3, the complete variable domain reads GAGVSQTPSNKVTEKGKYVELRCDPISGHTALYWYRQSLGQGPEFLIYFQGTGAADDSGLPNDRFFAVRPEGSVSTLKIQRTERGDSAVYLCASSPRRGTDTQYFGPGTRLTVL.

This clonotype was detected many times. The chain joins TRBV2 to TRBJ2-4; 7 positions match TRBD1. Per germline, CDR1 SNHLY and CDR2 FYNNEI. The CDR3 has 13 amino acids. The ends lost 8 bases at V and 8 bases at J; junction bases unmatched: 9. DNA of the CDR3: TGTGCCAGCGGTGGACAGGAGAATTACATTCAGTACTTC. Translation gives CASGGQENYIQYF.

This clonotype showed up just a few times. The gene calls are TRBV5-1 and TRBJ2-4; TRBD1 might be the D (7 bases). Germline CDR1 reads SGHRS; CDR2 reads YFSETQ. V was cut by 0 bases and J by 7 bases, with 11 bases left in between. CDR3 length: 14 residues. The CDR3 DNA is TGCGCCAGCAGCTTGGTGGAGGGGGCGAACATTCAGTACTTC. This sequence encodes CASSLVEGANIQYF.

This clonotype showed up just a few times. The genes are TRBV7-4 and TRBJ2-1; 8 nucleotides agree with TRBD2. CDR3 length: 16 residues. Trimming took 2 bases from V and 3 from J; bases not matched to a gene: 6. The germline V gene has CDR1 SGHVT and CDR2 SQSDAQ. In DNA, the CDR3 is TGTGCCAGCAGCTTATTTAGCGGGGAATTCTACAATGAGCAGTTCTTC. Translation gives CASSLFSGEFYNEQFF.

Only a few counts were recorded for this clonotype. This chain uses TRBV5-5 with TRBJ2-2; no reliable D call. The CDR3 consists of 16 residues. Trimming took off 4 bases at V and 3 bases at J, with 16 bases between the two ends. CDR1 is SGHKS and CDR2 is YYEKEE in the germline V gene (reference sequence). The CDR3 sequence is CASSHSGWQDTGELFF. Written as DNA, the CDR3 is TGTGCCAGCAGCCACTCGGGCTGGCAAGACACCGGGGAGCTGTTTTTT.

This sequence joins TRBV25-1 and TRBJ1-2, with unresolved D. Germline V gene data show CDR1 as MGHDK and CDR2 as SYGVNS. The V end was cut by 2 bases, the J end by 1 base, with 2 bases between. This CDR3 spans 12 amino acids. In nucleotides, the CDR3 is TGTGCCAGCAGTGAAGTTAACTATGGCTACACCTTC. It codes for CASSEVNYGYTF.

The sample holds a few counts of this clonotype. The chain combines TRBV7-9 with TRBJ2-7, with D uncertain. The CDR3 runs 12 residues. CDR1 is SEHNR and CDR2 is FQNEAQ in the germline V gene (reference sequence). V shed 3 bases and J shed 4 bases, with 7 bases lying between them. The chain's CDR3 is CASSFTPYEQYF. The CDR3, as DNA: TGTGCCAGCAGCTTTACACCGTACGAGCAGTACTTC.

The V and J genes are TRBV5-1 and TRBJ2-1; D possibly uses TRBD1 or TRBD2 (5 bases each). CDR1 and CDR2 from the germline V gene are SGHRS and YFSETQ. The CDR3 extends over 16 amino acids. V was clipped by 4 bases and J by 6 bases, with 20 bases between them. The CDR3 DNA reads TGCGCCAGCAGCAGGAAGGTAGCAGGGAGCCCCAATGAGCAGTTCTTC. The encoded protein is CASSRKVAGSPNEQFF.

The CDR3 DNA is TGTGCCAGTAGGCCACAGGATCTGAACACTGAAGCTTTCTTT. It translates to CASRPQDLNTEAFF. This chain links TRBV19 with TRBJ1-1, with D perhaps TRBD1 (5 bases). Trimming pared 6 bases from V and 0 bases from J, leaving 11 bases between. The CDR3 covers 14 residues. CDR1 and CDR2 (germline): LNHDA, SQIVND (reference sequence).

This clonotype has ten or more counts. The chain has TRBV28 and TRBJ2-7, with TRBD1 matching 9 bases. This CDR3 contains 15 residues. The trim removed 6 bases at V and 5 bases at J, leaving 11 bases unmatched. The germline CDR1 and CDR2 sequences are MDHEN and SYDVKM. The CDR3 protein is CASSPSRDRVNEQYV. CDR3 coding DNA: TGTGCCAGCAGCCCTTCCCGGGACAGGGTCAACGAGCAGTACGTC.

The genes are TRBV6-6 and TRBJ2-1; the match to TRBD1 covers 7 bases. CDR1 and CDR2 (germline): MNHNY, SVGAGI (reference sequence). This CDR3 region has 14 residues. Trimming removed 6 bases from V and 4 bases from J; junction bases left unmatched: 6. The CDR3 DNA reads as TGTGCCAGCAGCCCCGACAGGGTATACAATGAGCAGTTCTTC. Its protein is CASSPDRVYNEQFF.

V and J are TRBV4-1 and TRBJ2-7; D unclear. The length of the CDR3 is 14 residues. V gave up 0 bases and J gave up 1 base, with 7 bases separating them. Germline CDR1 MGHRA, CDR2 YSYEKL. The CDR3 region is CASSQDPASYEQYV. The CDR3 DNA reads as TGCGCCAGCAGCCAAGATCCGGCTTCCTACGAGCAGTACGTC.

About this clonotype: Possible read error: a much larger clone is one base away. The chain links TRBV7-9 to TRBJ1-3; D perhaps matches TRBD1 (6 bases). The germline V gene has CDR1 SEHNR and CDR2 FQNEAQ (reference sequence). The CDR3 is made up of 14 amino acids. V was shortened by 3 bases and J by 2 bases, with 8 bases between the two germline ends. DNA of the CDR3: TGTGCCAGCAGCTTTCCAGGGGCTGGAAACACCATATATTTT. Encoded protein: CASSFPGAGNTIYF.

Many counts were recorded for this clonotype. The chain combines TRBV11-2 with TRBJ2-7; D might be TRBD1 (6 bases). The CDR3 consists of 14 residues. Trimming removed 5 bases from V and 3 bases from J, with 14 bases in between. The germline CDR1 and CDR2 sequences are SGHAT and FQNNGV. CDR3 residues: CASSHSTGDYEQYF. As DNA, the CDR3 is TGTGCCAGCAGCCATTCGACAGGCGACTACGAGCAGTACTTC.

This chain's CDR3 is CASSSALAGRNYGYTF. The CDR3 DNA follows: TGTGCCAGCAGTTCCGCCCTGGCAGGGCGTAACTATGGCTACACCTTC. The chain couples TRBV12-3 or TRBV12-4 to TRBJ1-2; D might be TRBD1 (5 bases). The CDR3 sequence is 16 residues long. The V end lost 4 bases, the J end lost 1 base, and 16 bases lay between the germline ends.

This clonotype was seen a handful of times. This chain links TRBV19 with TRBJ1-5; TRBD1 agrees at 7 bases. CDR3 size: 15 residues. Germline values: CDR1 LNHDA, CDR2 SQIVND (reference sequence). J lost 4 bases, V lost 7 bases, and 10 bases had no gene match. CDR3 sequence reads: CASIPPGGNNQPQHF. The CDR3 DNA follows: TGTGCCAGTATCCCCCCAGGGGGAAATAATCAGCCCCAGCATTTT.

This sequence joins TRBV11-2 and TRBJ1-1; TRBD1 is a possible D gene (6 bases). CDR1 and CDR2 (germline): SGHAT, FQNNGV. V lost 5 bases to trimming and J lost 12 bases, with 25 bases between them. CDR3 length: 15 amino acids. The CDR3 DNA reads as TGTGCCAGCAGCCAAACCTTAGATAGGAAAGGGGGTCCTTTCTTT. It encodes CASSQTLDRKGGPFF.